The 18 T cell receptor beta chains presented below share a single source sample, sequenced in a study of T cells after yellow fever vaccination. TCRdb reprocessed the 5' RACE reads via MiXCR and lists one record per CDR3 protein. In the table there are 350,000 to 550,000 distinct CDR3 sequences, approximately 18% of which are singletons. The source was PBMCs, collected before the yellow fever booster vaccination. The source is a man between 18 and 35 years old who received the YFV17D yellow fever vaccine.

V gene TRBV5-1 combines with J gene TRBJ2-1, with a possible D match to TRBD1 (5 bases). V shed 2 bases and J shed 6 bases, with 12 bases lying between them. The CDR3 totals 14 residues. Germline CDR1 reads SGHRS; CDR2 reads YFSETQ. This chain's CDR3 is CASSLGHGPNEQFF. CDR3 coding DNA: TGCGCCAGCAGCTTAGGACACGGACCCAATGAGCAGTTCTTC.

The gene calls are TRBV10-3 and TRBJ2-3; either TRBD1 or TRBD2 may supply D (5 bases each). Trimming pared 5 bases from V and 3 bases from J, leaving 24 bases between. Germline assignment: CDR1 ENHRY and CDR2 SYGVKD. The CDR3 is 18 residues long. This chain's CDR3 is CAISRRDRRGVGTDTQYF. The DNA for the CDR3 is TGTGCCATCAGTCGAAGGGACCGACGAGGGGTAGGAACAGATACGCAGTATTTT.

This chain connects TRBV5-1 to TRBJ2-3; no firm D call. The V gene's germline CDR1 is SGHRS and CDR2 YFSETQ. The CDR3 runs to 12 residues. Trimming stripped 2 bases from V and 3 bases from J, with 4 bases between. The CDR3 loop is CASSFTTDTQYF. The CDR3 nucleotides read TGCGCCAGCAGCTTCACGACAGATACGCAGTATTTT.

The sample holds a few counts of this clonotype. The chain carries TRBV5-1 and TRBJ1-1; D is perhaps TRBD1 (5 bases). CDR3 length: 16 residues. Germline V gene sequence: CDR1 SGHRS, CDR2 YFSETQ. V gave up 0 bases and J gave up 1 base, with 13 bases separating them. DNA of the CDR3: TGCGCCAGCAGCTTGGTTGGGGTGGGGGAGAACACTGAAGCTTTCTTT. It specifies CASSLVGVGENTEAFF. Looking up the rest from reference TRBV5-1 and TRBJ1-1 gives the full variable domain: KAGVTQTPRYLIKTRGQQVTLSCSPISGHRSVSWYQQTPGQGLQFLFEYFSETQRNKGNFPGRFSGRQFSNSRSEMNVSTLELGDSALYLCASSLVGVGENTEAFFGQGTRLTVV.

In this sample, this clonotype turned up a few times. The V call is TRBV7-6, the J call TRBJ2-3; D possibly uses TRBD1 or TRBD2 (5 bases each). The CDR3 is 16 residues long. CDR1 is SGHVS and CDR2 is FNYEAQ in the germline V gene. The V end lost 5 bases, the J end lost 0 bases, and 15 bases lay between the germline ends. Here the CDR3 DNA reads TGTGCCAGCAGCAACCCGTCCGGGGCTAGCACAGATACGCAGTATTTT. Its protein product is CASSNPSGASTDTQYF.

The sample holds a few counts of this clonotype. The rearrangement joins TRBV29-1 to TRBJ2-3; D uncertain. Germline CDR1 and CDR2: SQVTM and ANQGSEA. This CDR3 comprises 12 residues. V lost 6 bases, J lost 3 bases, and 10 bases lay in between. As DNA, the CDR3 is TGCAGCGTCAAGAGAGTTACAGATACGCAGTATTTT. Amino acid sequence: CSVKRVTDTQYF.

The V and J genes are TRBV5-1 and TRBJ2-7; TRBD1 matches 7 bases. V trimming: 4 bases; J trimming: 7 bases; junction bases outside the gene matches: 8. Germline V lookup: CDR1 SGHRS, CDR2 YFSETQ. The CDR3 consists of 13 residues. CDR3 in DNA: TGCGCCAGCAGCATCGAGGGGGCTGGTGAGCAGTACTTC. Amino acids: CASSIEGAGEQYF.

This clonotype occurred a few times. The chain combines TRBV20-1 with TRBJ1-1; tentatively, D is TRBD1 (5 bases). Trimming stripped 5 bases from V and 4 bases from J, with 20 bases between. The CDR3 has 15 amino acids. Germline lookup yields CDR1 DFQATT and CDR2 SNEGSKA (reference sequence). CDR3 in DNA: TGCAGTGCTCCCCGTTTTGGCAGGGTAGGCACTGAAGCTTTCTTT. It yields the protein CSAPRFGRVGTEAFF.

The V gene is TRBV20-1, the J gene TRBJ2-2; TRBD1 matches at 9 bases. The CDR3 spans 16 residues. Germline CDR1 and CDR2: DFQATT and SNEGSKA (reference sequence). With 3 bases clipped from V and 8 bases from J, the junction kept 13 bases outside the gene matches. Here the CDR3 reads CSASGPTGGSYGELFF. The CDR3 coding sequence is TGCAGTGCTAGTGGACCTACAGGGGGCTCGTATGGGGAGCTGTTTTTT.

V gene TRBV15 combines with J gene TRBJ2-7; D tentatively fits TRBD1 or TRBD2 (5 bases each). Between the trimmed V and J ends, which lost 0 bases and 3 bases, there was a span of 15 bases. Germline assignment: CDR1 LNHNV and CDR2 YYDKDF (reference sequence). The CDR3 is 16 amino acids. CDR3 bases: TGTGCCACCAGCAGAGAGTGGACCGGGACGGGCTACGAGCAGTACTTC. Its protein product is CATSREWTGTGYEQYF.

The chain uses TRBV11-1 and TRBJ2-2; a weak D match, TRBD1 (5 bases). The germline CDR1 and CDR2 sequences are SGHAT and FQDESV (reference sequence). Between the trimmed V and J ends, which lost 5 bases and 4 bases, there was a span of 17 bases. This CDR3 contains 16 residues. The CDR3 nucleotides read TGTGCCAGCAGCGCCAGGGCAGAGACCTTCACCGGGGAGCTGTTTTTT. Amino acids: CASSARAETFTGELFF.

The chain joins TRBV20-1 to TRBJ2-1; D remains ambiguous. CDR3 length: 14 amino acids. The V end lost 7 bases, the J end lost 6 bases, and 19 bases lay between the germline ends. Germline loops: CDR1 DFQATT, CDR2 SNEGSKA (reference sequence). The CDR3 nucleotides read TGCAGTGTCGACGGCCGCTCCTGGGGCAATGAGCAGTTCTTC. Protein product: CSVDGRSWGNEQFF.

The J gene is TRBJ1-2, the V gene TRBV29-1; D ambiguous. CDR1 SQVTM and CDR2 ANQGSEA come from the germline V gene. This CDR3 region has 13 residues. V was clipped by 1 base and J by 3 bases, with 9 bases between them. Written as DNA, the CDR3 is TGCAGCGTTGAAGTGGGAGAGCACTATGGCTACACCTTC. This encodes CSVEVGEHYGYTF.

This clonotype was detected ten times or more. The chain uses TRBV7-3 and TRBJ1-1, with D maybe TRBD1 (5 bases). The CDR3 covers 13 residues. CDR1 is SGHTA, CDR2 FQGTGA, per germline. The V end lost 5 bases, the J end lost 1 base, and 8 bases lay between the germline ends. The CDR3 DNA follows: TGTGCCAGCAGCACAGACAGGAACACTGAAGCTTTCTTT. It encodes CASSTDRNTEAFF.

This clonotype was counted only a few times. V gene TRBV18 combines with J gene TRBJ1-5; D is unclear. V was pared by 4 bases and J by 3 bases, with 10 bases between. In germline, CDR1 is KGHSH, CDR2 LQKENI. The CDR3 totals 14 residues. CDR3 residues: CASSLGSYNQPQHF. As DNA, the CDR3 is TGTGCCAGCTCACTGGGCAGCTACAATCAGCCCCAGCATTTT.

The DNA for the CDR3 is TGTGCCACCAGCAGAGGCACGGACAGGCAGATTTTAGCCAAAAACATTCAGTACTTC. Amino acids: CATSRGTDRQILAKNIQYF. The chain is built from TRBV15 and TRBJ2-4; 7 nucleotides match TRBD1. CDR3 size: 19 residues. The ends lost 1 base at V and 0 bases at J; junction bases unmatched: 12. Germline loops: CDR1 LNHNV, CDR2 YYDKDF (reference sequence). Full variable domain (rest looked up from reference TRBV15 and TRBJ2-4): DAMVIQNPRYQVTQFGKPVTLSCSQTLNHNVMYWYQQKSSQAPKLLFHYYDKDFNNEADTPDNFQSRRPNTSFCFLDIRSPGLGDTAMYLCATSRGTDRQILAKNIQYFGAGTRLSVL.

The chain recombines TRBV7-2 with TRBJ2-7, with 7 bases matching TRBD1. Germline CDR1 SGHTA, CDR2 FQGNSA. J gave up 1 base and V 4 bases, and 10 bases lay outside the gene matches. CDR3 length: 16 residues. Here the CDR3 reads CASSSGLHRGSYEQYF. The CDR3 nucleotides are TGTGCCAGCAGCTCCGGGTTACACAGGGGATCCTACGAGCAGTACTTC.

This clonotype was seen at least ten times. This chain links TRBV5-1 with TRBJ2-2; D gene ambiguous. Germline V gene sequence: CDR1 SGHRS, CDR2 YFSETQ. V gave up 4 bases and J gave up 6 bases, with 13 bases separating them. This CDR3 has 14 amino acids. CDR3 DNA: TGCGCCAGCAGCCCAGGAATGACCCCCGGGGAGCTGTTTTTT. This sequence encodes CASSPGMTPGELFF. The complete variable domain, with remaining parts taken from reference TRBV5-1 and TRBJ2-2, reads KAGVTQTPRYLIKTRGQQVTLSCSPISGHRSVSWYQQTPGQGLQFLFEYFSETQRNKGNFPGRFSGRQFSNSRSEMNVSTLELGDSALYLCASSPGMTPGELFFGEGSRLTVL.